Given below is one TCR beta chain in context. Antigen: not known. The sample comes from a study of T-cell reconstitution after alpha-beta-depleted transplantation in children. General study results and limits: Several hundred graft clones that had expanded were reportedly the source of alpha-beta T cells about two months after transplant. Recipient T cells and thymic progenitors that survived were the source of the high TCRbeta diversity seen at day 60 in some patients. It was newly produced T cells that mostly accounted for T-cell counts and diversity one year after transplant.

As it was prepared, the TCRbeta library received unique molecular identifiers. TCRdb itself ran the PCR reads through MiXCR, one entry per CDR3 protein. The table records about 98,000 distinct CDR3 sequences, about 25% of them present only once. This TCR derives from a boy aged 2-9 years with acute lymphoblastic leukemia, due to receive a stem cell transplant. The specimen was PBMCs, collected before TCRalphabeta/CD19-depleted stem cell transplant.

CDR3 sequence: CASGLGLPNEQFF. DNA for the CDR3: TGTGCCAGCGGCCTCGGGCTCCCCAATGAGCAGTTCTTC. The chain joins TRBV5-5 to TRBJ2-1; D call uncertain. Between the trimmed V and J ends, which lost 7 bases and 6 bases, there was a span of 14 bases. The germline V gene has CDR1 SGHKS and CDR2 YYEKEE (reference sequence). This CDR3 comprises 13 residues.